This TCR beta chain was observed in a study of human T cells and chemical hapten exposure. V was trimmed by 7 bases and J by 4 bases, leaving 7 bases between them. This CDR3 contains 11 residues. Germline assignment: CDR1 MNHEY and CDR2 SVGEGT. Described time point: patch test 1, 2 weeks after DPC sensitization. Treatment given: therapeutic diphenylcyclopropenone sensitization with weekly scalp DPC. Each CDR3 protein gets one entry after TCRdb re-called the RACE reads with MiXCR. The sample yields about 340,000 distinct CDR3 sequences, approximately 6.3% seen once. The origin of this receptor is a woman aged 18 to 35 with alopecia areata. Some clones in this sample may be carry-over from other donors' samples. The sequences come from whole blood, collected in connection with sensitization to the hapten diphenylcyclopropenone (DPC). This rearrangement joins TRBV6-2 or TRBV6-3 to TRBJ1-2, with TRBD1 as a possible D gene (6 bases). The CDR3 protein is CASKQGYGYTF. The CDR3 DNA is TGTGCCAGCAAACAGGGCTATGGCTACACCTTC.